This T cell receptor (beta chain) was sequenced in a study of regulatory T cells in long-lasting Graves disease. Findings and limits, study-wide: Exclusively peripheral blood, rather than thyroid tissue, was studied. Persistent-disease Graves' patients showed less TCR diversity than new cases.

Remarks on this clonotype: Its antigen remains unidentified.

Time point reported: persistent/refractory GD, antithyroid drugs over 5 years with positive TRAb. Scientists built the TCR library using RNA that was extracted from PBMCs. Trimming removed 5 bases from V and 3 bases from J; junction bases left unmatched: 10. Looked up from germline, CDR1 is SGHTA and CDR2 is FQGNSA. This CDR3 has 16 residues. HTBI primers from iRepertoire and Arm-PCR of CDR3 regions yielded the TCR beta libraries. Authors' processing steps: Overall, samples carried approximately 56 TRBV and about 14 TRBJ segments. MiXCR, run by TCRdb on the multiplex PCR reads, gives a single entry per CDR3 protein. The V and J calls and clone size come from TCRdb's table, not from the authors' own analysis. This repertoire shows over 250,000 distinct CDR3 sequences, under 25% found once; its top ten account for roughly three fifths.

The starting material was peripheral blood mononuclear cells (PBMCs), obtained when the disease was refractory, from a patient treated with antithyroid drugs. This clonotype originated in a female donor with Graves disease. The rearrangement links TRBV7-2 to TRBJ1-1; TRBD1 matches 9 bases. The CDR3 nucleotides read TGTGCCAGCAGCGCCACAGGGGGCGCGGGGGACACTGAAGCTTTCTTT. Protein sequence: CASSATGGAGDTEAFF.